Listed below are T cell receptor beta chains from one sample, sequenced in a study of T cell responses to AZD1222 COVID-19 vaccine. Clones were sequenced by immunoSEQ multiplex PCR, and TCRdb holds only the in-frame ones, with some missing. The repertoire holds about 120,000 clones, approximately 90% seen once, with 4% to 5.5% in the top ten. The sequencing here drew on peripheral blood, taken on day 0 of AZD1222 vaccination. These receptor sequences come from an adult in good health. Each CDR3 is given without its conserved first and last residue.

v_gene: TRBV7-9
CDR3aa: ASSPGLTSTDTQY

v_gene: TRBV27
CDR3aa: ASSLSSGRVTYEQY

v_gene: TRBV19
CDR3aa: ASSTAGRTGGDGYT

v_gene: TRBV5-5
CDR3aa: ASSPDWGAEKLF

v_gene: TRBV3-1/TRBV3-2
CDR3aa: ASSPAVTQGQPQH

v_gene: TRBV6-5
CDR3aa: ASSSGSAQETQY

v_gene: TRBV5-1
CDR3aa: ASSLVMNTEAF

v_gene: TRBV18
CDR3aa: ASRPLDLNTGELF

v_gene: TRBV6-5
CDR3aa: ASSYSAGREKLF

v_gene: TRBV6-6
CDR3aa: ASTPYPGSTNVLT

v_gene: TRBV5-5
CDR3aa: ASSPSGTGGSEQY

v_gene: TRBV20-1
CDR3aa: SASQGTSGGKETQY

v_gene: TRBV7-2
CDR3aa: ASSPRPGAPYEQY

v_gene: TRBV7-8
CDR3aa: ASSLDLNEQY

v_gene: TRBV7-3
CDR3aa: ASSSTPNTEAF

v_gene: TRBV7-2
CDR3aa: ASSLFGTSGRNEQF

v_gene: TRBV28
CDR3aa: AAHRQGNSGNTIY

v_gene: TRBV4-1
CDR3aa: ASSQSASGYNEQF

v_gene: TRBV19
CDR3aa: ASTLDEGPGNTIY

v_gene: TRBV27
CDR3aa: ASSNTPRQSGSSYNEQF

v_gene: TRBV5-7
CDR3aa: ASSLGLSGGLNQPQH

v_gene: TRBV9
CDR3aa: ASSAPGPSLTDTQY

v_gene: TRBV30
CDR3aa: AWSVSRSPSYGYT

v_gene: TRBV4-3
CDR3aa: ASSRSDTGNTIY

v_gene: TRBV7-3
CDR3aa: ASSLTAGQDTEAF

v_gene: TRBV7-7
CDR3aa: ASSYYLPGTGSADTQY

v_gene: TRBV4-1
CDR3aa: ASSQGDGGYEQY